Following are 29 T cell receptor beta chains from one sample sequenced in a study of blood T cell repertoires in COVID-19. Clones were sequenced by immunoSEQ multiplex PCR, and TCRdb holds only the in-frame ones, with some missing. The repertoire holds tens of thousands of clones, with about nine tenths as singletons. Material for sequencing was peripheral blood. Receptors originate from a woman between 45 and 65 years old in a cohort sampled during active COVID-19.

The V call is TRBV18, the J call TRBJ1-1; D is perhaps TRBD1 (5 bases). The CDR3 contains 17 residues. Germline CDR1 reads KGHSH; CDR2 reads LQKENI. The V and J ends lost 3 bases and 3 bases respectively, with 20 bases between them. CDR3 nucleotides: TGTGCCAGCTCACCCCGTGAGCCCAGGTGGGGGGACACTGAAGCTTTCTTT. It encodes CASSPREPRWGDTEAFF.

Only one count was recorded for this clone. The chain combines TRBV5-1 with TRBJ1-1, with 9 bases that match TRBD1. The CDR3 is made up of 16 amino acids. Germline V lookup: CDR1 SGHRS, CDR2 YFSETQ. J was trimmed by 0 bases and V by 4 bases; bases with no gene match: 7. In nucleotides, the CDR3 is TGCGCCAGCAGCACGTACAGGGGGCCGGTGAACACTGAAGCTTTCTTT. Translation gives CASSTYRGPVNTEAFF.

The chain is built from TRBV19 and TRBJ2-5; the D gene is possibly TRBD1 (6 bases). Germline V gene data show CDR1 as LNHDA and CDR2 as SQIVND (reference sequence). The CDR3 extends over 15 amino acids. Trimming pared 0 bases from V and 1 base from J, leaving 9 bases between. The CDR3 DNA follows: TGTGCCAGTAGTATAGAAGGGGGATTCCAAGAGACCCAGTACTTC. This sequence encodes CASSIEGGFQETQYF.

The sample holds one count of this clone. V is TRBV5-1 and J is TRBJ1-2; 8 positions match TRBD1. The CDR3 extends over 14 amino acids. Germline CDR1 is SGHRS and CDR2 is YFSETQ. J was trimmed by 4 bases and V by 1 base; bases with no gene match: 3. CDR3 in DNA: TGCGCCAGCAGCTTGAGCGGGACAGGCTATGGCTACACCTTC. Amino acid sequence: CASSLSGTGYGYTF.

This rearrangement joins TRBV27 to TRBJ1-6, with D possibly matching TRBD1 (6 bases). Germline V gene sequence: CDR1 MNHEY, CDR2 SMNVEV (reference sequence). Trimming took off 6 bases at V and 10 bases at J, with 16 bases between the two ends. The CDR3 is 14 amino acids. The CDR3 DNA is TGTGCCAGCAGCCCGAATCAGGGGAACTCACCCCTCCACTTT. Amino acid sequence: CASSPNQGNSPLHF.

On this clone: Other DNA sequences in this specimen translate into the identical CDR3. This rearrangement joins TRBV4-1 to TRBJ2-2; possibly TRBD1 for D (5 bases). The V gene lost 2 bases and the J gene lost 3 bases, with 10 bases spanning the gap. Per germline, CDR1 MGHRA and CDR2 YSYEKL. The CDR3 loop spans 15 amino acids. CDR3 in DNA: TGCGCCAGCAGCCAACCTGACAGAGACACCGGGGAGCTGTTTTTT. It translates to CASSQPDRDTGELFF.

The chain couples TRBV3-1 (or the pseudogene TRBV3-2) to TRBJ1-2, with D possibly matching TRBD1 (6 bases). CDR1 is LGHDT, CDR2 YNNKEL, per germline (reference sequence). CDR3 length equals 15 residues. The V and J ends lost 3 bases and 8 bases respectively, with 19 bases between them. The CDR3 loop reads CASSHWATAGAGYTF. As DNA, the CDR3 is TGTGCCAGCAGCCATTGGGCCACCGCGGGGGCGGGCTACACCTTC.

The V call is TRBV5-1, the J call TRBJ2-7; possible D gene TRBD2, 6 bases. The germline V and J ends were trimmed by 0 bases and 7 bases, with 14 bases remaining between them. Per germline, CDR1 SGHRS and CDR2 YFSETQ. The CDR3 has 14 residues. CDR3 region: CASSLVGTPPEQYF. The CDR3 bases are TGCGCCAGCAGCTTGGTTGGGACTCCCCCAGAGCAGTACTTC. The full variable domain, with the rest looked up from reference TRBV5-1 and TRBJ2-7, is KAGVTQTPRYLIKTRGQQVTLSCSPISGHRSVSWYQQTPGQGLQFLFEYFSETQRNKGNFPGRFSGRQFSNSRSEMNVSTLELGDSALYLCASSLVGTPPEQYFGPGTRLTVT.

The CDR3 loop reads CASSSNWAEQYF. The CDR3 DNA follows: TGTGCCAGCTCATCGAATTGGGCCGAGCAGTACTTC. The V call is TRBV18, the J call TRBJ2-7; no reliable D call. Between the trimmed V and J ends, which lost 5 bases and 6 bases, there was a span of 11 bases. The germline V gene encodes CDR1 KGHSH and CDR2 LQKENI. The CDR3 has 12 amino acids.

This rearrangement joins TRBV24-1 to TRBJ2-6; maybe TRBD1 (5 bases). V lost 4 bases, J lost 1 base, and 13 bases lay in between. Germline V gene sequence: CDR1 KGHDR, CDR2 SFDVKD. This CDR3 region has 17 residues. The CDR3 is CATSDIAPGSGANVLTF. CDR3 nucleotide sequence: TGTGCCACCAGTGACATTGCGCCAGGGTCTGGGGCCAACGTCCTGACTTTC.

J is TRBJ2-2 and V is TRBV6-5, with TRBD1 matching 8 bases. CDR3 size: 13 residues. Unmatched junction bases numbered 5, after V lost 8 bases and J lost 6 bases. CDR1 is MNHEY, CDR2 SVGAGI, per germline. The CDR3 protein is CASETGGPGELFF. For the CDR3, the DNA is TGTGCCAGCGAAACAGGGGGTCCCGGGGAGCTGTTTTTT.

This clone appeared a single time. This chain uses TRBV28 with TRBJ2-5, with 8 positions matching TRBD1. The V gene's germline CDR1 is MDHEN and CDR2 SYDVKM. J was trimmed by 4 bases and V by 5 bases; bases with no gene match: 9. There are 15 residues in the CDR3. CDR3 protein: CASSAPGQGRETQYF. DNA for the CDR3: TGTGCCAGCAGTGCGCCAGGACAGGGTAGAGAGACCCAGTACTTC.

This chain joins TRBV5-1 and TRBJ2-1; 7 bases are shared with TRBD1. This CDR3 is built from 15 residues. CDR1 is SGHRS and CDR2 is YFSETQ in the germline V gene. V gave up 4 bases and J gave up 0 bases; unmatched junction bases: 4. The CDR3: CASSTDRASYNEQFF. The CDR3 DNA sequence: TGCGCCAGCAGCACTGACAGGGCCTCCTACAATGAGCAGTTCTTC.

The genes are TRBV28 and TRBJ2-4; 7 nucleotides align to TRBD2. CDR1 is MDHEN, CDR2 SYDVKM, per germline. The length of the CDR3 is 14 residues. J lost 6 bases, V lost 2 bases, and 4 bases had no gene match. CDR3 DNA: TGTGCCAGCAGTTTAGCGGGAGAGGCAAACATTCAGTACTTC. Translated: CASSLAGEANIQYF.

V gene TRBV27 combines with J gene TRBJ2-7; 7 positions agree with TRBD2. From germline, CDR1 is MNHEY and CDR2 SMNVEV (reference sequence). V shed 7 bases and J 6 bases; nucleotides not matched to a gene: 9. This CDR3 region has 13 residues. The CDR3: CASNRGGPCEQYF. CDR3 bases: TGTGCCAGCAACCGGGGAGGGCCGTGCGAGCAGTACTTC.

The V and J genes are TRBV19 and TRBJ2-5; 12 nucleotides align to TRBD1. Trimming cost V 5 bases and J 1 base; bases outside gene matches: 5. This CDR3 is built from 16 residues. The germline V gene encodes CDR1 LNHDA and CDR2 SQIVND (reference sequence). The CDR3 loop reads CASSGGTGGPQETQYF. The DNA of the CDR3 is TGTGCCAGTAGTGGCGGGACAGGGGGCCCCCAAGAGACCCAGTACTTC. The full variable domain, in which reference TRBV19 and TRBJ2-5 provide the parts outside the CDR3, is DGGITQSPKYLFRKEGQNVTLSCEQNLNHDAMYWYRQDPGQGLRLIYYSQIVNDFQKGDIAEGYSVSREKKESFPLTVTSAQKNPTAFYLCASSGGTGGPQETQYFGPGTRLLVL.

J is TRBJ2-7 and V is TRBV20-1, with D possibly being TRBD1 (5 bases). The germline V gene encodes CDR1 DFQATT and CDR2 SNEGSKA (reference sequence). This CDR3 comprises 11 residues. With 0 bases removed from V and 8 bases from J, the gap between germline ends came to 8 bases. This chain's CDR3 is CSARDDRQQYF. DNA for the CDR3: TGCAGTGCTAGAGACGACAGACAGCAGTACTTC.

This chain joins TRBV7-3 and TRBJ1-4; maybe TRBD1 (5 bases). Trimming removed 1 base at V and 5 bases at J, with 17 bases between. The CDR3 totals 17 residues. The germline CDR1 and CDR2 sequences are SGHTA and FQGTGA. The CDR3 loop is CASSLNGRGSSNEKLFF. DNA for the CDR3: TGTGCCAGCAGCTTAAACGGGCGGGGGTCATCAAATGAAAAACTGTTTTTT.

The CDR3 is CASSLGTANTGELFF. CDR3 nucleotide sequence: TGTGCCAGCTCACTGGGGACAGCTAACACCGGGGAGCTGTTTTTT. This sequence joins TRBV18 and TRBJ2-2; 7 bases are shared with TRBD1. The CDR3 length is 15 residues. Germline CDR1 and CDR2: KGHSH and LQKENI. The ends lost 4 bases at V and 2 bases at J; junction bases unmatched: 4.

V usage is TRBV28 and J usage is TRBJ2-1, with TRBD2 identical over 8 bases. The CDR3 consists of 15 residues. Trimming cost V 6 bases and J 7 bases; bases outside gene matches: 11. Germline V gene lookup returns CDR1 MDHEN and CDR2 SYDVKM. In DNA form, the CDR3 reads TGTGCCAGCAGCACCAAGCCCGGGAGGGTTAATGAGCAGTTCTTC. Protein: CASSTKPGRVNEQFF.

This clone was recorded only once. The V gene is TRBV28, the J gene TRBJ1-4, with D possibly matching TRBD1 (5 bases). V lost 6 bases to trimming and J lost 5 bases, with 13 bases between them. The CDR3 is 14 amino acids. Germline V gene sequence: CDR1 MDHEN, CDR2 SYDVKM. CDR3 loop: CASSGGGENEKLFF. CDR3 coding DNA: TGTGCCAGCAGCGGGGGGGGAGAAAATGAAAAACTGTTTTTT.

This chain connects TRBV7-6 to TRBJ2-2, with D possibly TRBD1 on 6 matching bases. The CDR3 is 15 residues long. V was shortened by 5 bases and J by 4 bases, with 14 bases between the two germline ends. Germline CDR1 SGHVS, CDR2 FNYEAQ. This CDR3 reads CASSHIQGLTGELFF. The CDR3 nucleotides read TGTGCCAGCAGCCACATCCAGGGGCTCACCGGGGAGCTGTTTTTT.

A remark on this clone: A junction boundary mismatches the germline segment, possibly from a read error. This sequence joins TRBV12-3 or TRBV12-4 and TRBJ2-7, with a tentative D call TRBD2 (5 bases). The CDR3 totals 11 residues. The CDR3 coding sequence is TGTGCCAGCAGTTCCTCGTGGACTGTTATGTTC. This translates into CASSSSWTVMF.

The chain recombines TRBV28 with TRBJ1-5; D ambiguous. The CDR3 runs 16 residues. CDR1 is MDHEN and CDR2 is SYDVKM in the germline V gene. Trimming took off 6 bases at V and 3 bases at J, with 18 bases between the two ends. The CDR3 nucleotides are TGTGCCAGCAGACTGCTTATTGAGGGCAACAATCAGCCCCAGCATTTT. This encodes CASRLLIEGNNQPQHF.

This chain connects TRBV18 to TRBJ1-4; 7 bases are shared with TRBD1. With V trimmed by 6 bases and J by 0 bases, 4 bases remained unmatched. Germline loops: CDR1 KGHSH, CDR2 LQKENI. The CDR3 runs 15 residues. The CDR3 region has the DNA TGTGCCAGCTCCAAGGGGGCCCCAACTAATGAAAAACTGTTTTTT. This sequence encodes CASSKGAPTNEKLFF.

The V and J genes are TRBV7-9 and TRBJ2-5, with 9 positions matching TRBD1. V gave up 1 base and J gave up 3 bases; unmatched junction bases: 3. This CDR3 spans 15 amino acids. Germline CDR1 is SEHNR and CDR2 is FQNEAQ (reference sequence). For the CDR3, the DNA is TGTGCCAGCAGCTTAGAACAGGGGGCTAAAGAGACCCAGTACTTC. Its translation is CASSLEQGAKETQYF.

This sequence joins TRBV6-5 and TRBJ1-6; D is undetermined. Trimming removed 1 base at V and 4 bases at J, with 11 bases between. CDR1 MNHEY and CDR2 SVGAGI come from the germline V gene. The CDR3 is 16 residues long. In DNA form, the CDR3 reads TGTGCCAGCAGTTACTACGGGGATCCATATAATTCACCCCTCCACTTT. Residues: CASSYYGDPYNSPLHF.

The chain uses TRBV29-1 and TRBJ2-7; possible D gene TRBD1, 5 bases. The CDR3 runs 12 residues. V lost 3 bases and J lost 5, with 11 bases in between. Germline V gene lookup returns CDR1 SQVTM and CDR2 ANQGSEA. DNA of the CDR3: TGCAGCGTTGACCAGGGTATAGACGAGCAGTACTTC. Amino acid sequence: CSVDQGIDEQYF.

In its sample, this clone was seen a few times. The J gene is TRBJ1-2, the V gene TRBV4-1, with TRBD1 matching over 10 bases. Looked up from germline, CDR1 is MGHRA and CDR2 is YSYEKL. The length of the CDR3 is 16 residues. V lost 3 bases and J lost 3; bases outside the gene matches: 7. The CDR3 sequence: CASSQTGGQSDYGYTF. DNA for the CDR3: TGCGCCAGCAGCCAGACAGGGGGCCAATCAGACTATGGCTACACCTTC.